This is a list of T cell receptor beta chains from one sample in a study of T cells in Graves' hyperthyroidism and ophthalmopathy. TCRdb used MiXCR to reprocess the multiplex PCR reads, holding one entry per CDR3 protein. The data hold around 500,000 distinct CDR3 sequences, with around 15% observed a single time. The sample comprised blood. The receptors derive from a woman aged 18-30 years with Graves' hyperthyroidism. Both conserved end residues are part of each CDR3. The D gene is left open where the match is weak. Where a row states a size, it is once, few, many or the class of an expanded clone; other rows omit it.

clone_size	v_call	d_call	j_call	cdr3_nt	cdr3_aa
many	TRBV12-5	TRBD2	TRBJ2-5	TGTGCTAGTGGTTTGCCGGGGGGCCAAGAGACCCAGTACTTC	CASGLPGGQETQYF
many	TRBV19	TRBD2	TRBJ2-3	TGTGCCAGTAAAGCACTAGCGGGGTCCACAGATACGCAGTATTTT	CASKALAGSTDTQYF
many	TRBV20-1	TRBD2	TRBJ2-1	TGCAGTGCTCCCCGCGGGAGTCCCTACAATGAGCAGTTCTTC	CSAPRGSPYNEQFF
many	TRBV7-9	TRBD1	TRBJ1-2	TGTGCCAGCAGCTTCGGGACAGGGGAGGGCTACACCTTC	CASSFGTGEGYTF
many	TRBV7-2	.	TRBJ2-1	TGTGCCAGCAGCCTCCCCTGGGGGGCCACCTACAATGAGCAGTTCTTC	CASSLPWGATYNEQFF
.	TRBV6-5	TRBD1	TRBJ1-1	TGTGCCAGCAGTTACTCGACCCAGGGGGATACTGAAGCTTTCTTT	CASSYSTQGDTEAFF
many	TRBV6-1	.	TRBJ2-7	TGTGCCAGCACCAAATCCACTCCAAGCGGAGACCCCTACGAGCAGTACTTC	CASTKSTPSGDPYEQYF
.	TRBV5-6	.	TRBJ2-1	TGTGCCAGCCTTGCTCCCTTTTTGGCGGAGGGGGGCACTGAGCAGTTCTTC	CASLAPFLAEGGTEQFF
once	TRBV6-9	.	TRBJ1-5	TGTGCCAGCAGTTATTCGACAGGCGGACAGCCCCAGCATTTT	CASSYSTGGQPQHF
many	TRBV6-1	.	TRBJ1-2	TGTGCCAGCCCTCCTATCTCCGGGACGGACTATGGCTACACCTTC	CASPPISGTDYGYTF
.	TRBV3-1	.	TRBJ2-7	TGTGCCAGAAGCCCCCCCGGCCAGGAGGTTTGGTACGAGCAGTACTTC	CARSPPGQEVWYEQYF
many	TRBV9	TRBD2	TRBJ2-5	TGTGCCAGCAGCGTAGGTACTAGCGGAGAGACCCAGTACTTC	CASSVGTSGETQYF
.	TRBV4-1	TRBD2	TRBJ2-1	TGCGCCAGCAGCCCTAGACTAGCAGACAACAATGAGCAGTTCTTC	CASSPRLADNNEQFF
many	TRBV5-1	.	TRBJ2-1	TGCGCCAGCAACCAAGGCTCCTACAATGAGCAGTTCTTC	CASNQGSYNEQFF
.	TRBV2	TRBD2	TRBJ2-2	TGTGCCAGCAGGAGGCTAGCGGGAGGGGACGACACCGGGGAGCTGTTTTTT	CASRRLAGGDDTGELFF
few	TRBV3-1	TRBD1	TRBJ1-5	TGTACCAGCAGCCAAGACAACAGGGGGCAACAGCCCCAGCATTTT	CTSSQDNRGQQPQHF
many	TRBV12-3/TRBV12-4	.	TRBJ1-1	TGTGCCAGCAGTACCAGTGAAGCTTTCTTT	CASSTSEAFF
.	TRBV4-2	.	TRBJ2-7	TGTGCCAGCAGCCAGACTCCATCGGACAGTGCTGCCTACGAGCAGTACTTC	CASSQTPSDSAAYEQYF
many	TRBV20-1	TRBD2	TRBJ2-1	TGCAGTGCGACTCTAGCGGCCTCCTACAATGAGCAGTTCTTC	CSATLAASYNEQFF
many	TRBV12-3/TRBV12-4	.	TRBJ1-2	TGTGCCAGCCGTCCAGGGCGGATCTATGGCTACACCTTC	CASRPGRIYGYTF
many	TRBV20-1	.	TRBJ2-5	TGCAGTGCTAGTGCCGGGTTACAAGAGACCCAGTACTTC	CSASAGLQETQYF
many	TRBV11-2	TRBD1	TRBJ2-5	TGTGCCAGCAGCCCAGGGACAGCCCGGGGAGAGACCCAGTACTTC	CASSPGTARGETQYF
.	TRBV12-3/TRBV12-4	.	TRBJ1-6	TGTGCCAGCAGTTTAGATGGGGGGGCAGGCTCACCCCTCCACTTT	CASSLDGGAGSPLHF
.	TRBV19	.	TRBJ1-1	TGTGCCACCACCCGGACAGCCCTTGAAGCTTTCTTT	CATTRTALEAFF
many	TRBV11-3	TRBD2	TRBJ2-1	TGTGCCAGCAGCTTAGGGGGACTAGCGGGAGTCGGTGAGCAGTTCTTC	CASSLGGLAGVGEQFF
.	TRBV7-9	.	TRBJ1-2	TGTGGGGGGGAACAACAGGACTCCAACTATGGCTACACCTTC	CGGEQQDSNYGYTF
.	TRBV18	TRBD2	TRBJ2-1	TGTGCCAGCTCACGGACTAGCGGGAGTCGGGATGAGCAGTTCTTC	CASSRTSGSRDEQFF
many	TRBV6-5	.	TRBJ1-4	TGTGCCAGCAGTTACCAGCGGGGTGAAAAACTGTTTTTT	CASSYQRGEKLFF
many	TRBV7-3	.	TRBJ2-3	TGTGCCAGCAGCTCCTACTCACTAGAGGATCTCACAGATACGCAGTATTTT	CASSSYSLEDLTDTQYF
few	TRBV2	.	TRBJ2-1	TGTGCCAGCAGTGAAGGGGGACTCGACAATGAGCAGTTCTTC	CASSEGGLDNEQFF
many	TRBV2	.	TRBJ1-5	TGTGCCAGCAGTGCTGAAACCAATCAGCCCCAGCATTTT	CASSAETNQPQHF
once	TRBV19	.	TRBJ1-5	TGTGCCAGCACGAGGAGCAATCAGCCCCAGCATTTT	CASTRSNQPQHF
many	TRBV14	TRBD2	TRBJ2-7	TGTGCCAGCAGCCAAGGGACTAGCGGGAGGGGATACGAGCAGTACTTC	CASSQGTSGRGYEQYF
many	TRBV6-2/TRBV6-3	.	TRBJ1-1	TGTGCCAGCAGTCGACTGGGGGGCATGAACACTGAAGCTTTCTTT	CASSRLGGMNTEAFF
many	TRBV6-5	.	TRBJ2-5	TGTGCCAGCAGTTACAGGGCGGGCTTGTACCAAGAGACCCAGTACTTC	CASSYRAGLYQETQYF
.	TRBV9	.	TRBJ2-1	TGTGCCAGCAGCGTACTGGTAAGCTCCTACAATGAGCAGTTCTTC	CASSVLVSSYNEQFF
.	TRBV2	.	TRBJ2-1	TGTGCCAACCCCTTGGGGGGTAGCTCCTACAATGAGCAGTTCTTC	CANPLGGSSYNEQFF
.	TRBV10-3	TRBD1	TRBJ2-7	TGTGCCATCAGTGCCATAGGACAGGGCGTGTACGAGCAGTACTTC	CAISAIGQGVYEQYF
.	TRBV6-4	.	TRBJ2-4	TGTGCCAGCAGTGCTAAGGGCAAAAACATTCAGTACTTC	CASSAKGKNIQYF
.	TRBV11-3	TRBD2	TRBJ2-1	TGTGCCAGCAGCTTAGATCGCCTAGCGGGAGATGGGGAGCAGTTCTTC	CASSLDRLAGDGEQFF
.	TRBV29-1	.	TRBJ2-3	TGCAGCGGGGTTTTGGCAGATACGCAGTATTTT	CSGVLADTQYF
few	TRBV5-1	.	TRBJ2-2	TGCGCCAGCAGCTTGGCGACCGGGGAGCTGTTTTTT	CASSLATGELFF
many	TRBV24-1	.	TRBJ2-1	TGTGCCACCAGTGAGCAAGGGGGAACTGAGCAGTTCTTC	CATSEQGGTEQFF
many	TRBV5-1	.	TRBJ2-2	TGCGCCAGCAGCTTAAGATTGGAGGCAGGGAGGACCGGGGAGCTGTTTTTT	CASSLRLEAGRTGELFF
.	TRBV19	.	TRBJ1-1	TGTGCCAGTAGTATCGGGCCGGTCGGCTCTGAAGCTTTCTTT	CASSIGPVGSEAFF
many	TRBV10-2	.	TRBJ2-2	TGCGCCAGCCAGAGGGGGACCGGGGAGCTGTTTTTT	CASQRGTGELFF
many	TRBV19	TRBD1	TRBJ2-1	TGTGCCAGTATCCCAACAGGGGACGTTTCCTACAATGAGCAGTTCTTC	CASIPTGDVSYNEQFF
many	TRBV14	TRBD2	TRBJ2-1	TGTGCCAGCAGAGACCTAGCGGGAGGCTACAATGAGCAGTTCTTC	CASRDLAGGYNEQFF
many	TRBV28	TRBD1	TRBJ2-5	TGTGCCAGCAATTTACAGGGACAGGGTAGCCAAGAGACCCAGTACTTC	CASNLQGQGSQETQYF
.	TRBV5-1	.	TRBJ2-1	TGCGCCAGCAGCTTGGTGGCTACTAGCCTCGGGGATGAGCAGTTCTTC	CASSLVATSLGDEQFF
.	TRBV29-1	TRBD1	TRBJ1-5	TGCAGCGTTGCGGCCGGGACAGGGCGTCAGCCCCAGCATTTT	CSVAAGTGRQPQHF
.	TRBV20-1	.	TRBJ1-1	TGCAGTGCGCCATGGGGCACTGAAGCTTTCTTT	CSAPWGTEAFF
.	TRBV5-1	TRBD1	TRBJ2-1	TGCGCCAGCAGCTTGGGGCAGGGGGTCCATGAGCAGTTCTTC	CASSLGQGVHEQFF